This TCR beta chain is from a study of T cells after yellow fever vaccination. Whole-study results and caveats: The secondary response was weaker but peaked faster, day 5 versus 15. Detected again after the booster were most primary-vaccination clones, at 95% to 98% CD4 and approximately 87% CD8.

This clonotype was seen ten or more times. Its antigen is as yet unknown. The length of the CDR3 is 15 residues. Germline V gives CDR1 MGHRA, CDR2 YSYEKL. The V segment lost 5 bases and the J segment 7 bases; nucleotides outside the gene matches: 5. A process of 5'RACE template switching, which added a universal primer site and UMIs, was used to make TCR cDNA. One entry per CDR3 protein, called by TCRdb with MiXCR from the 5' RACE reads. The sample lists about 320,000 distinct CDR3 sequences; around 4.5% were seen once. The source of this sequence is a young man who received the YFV17D yellow fever vaccine. The sample in question was PBMCs, obtained 15 days after the yellow fever booster vaccination. The rearrangement uses TRBV4-1 and TRBJ1-6; 10 bases are shared with TRBD1. CDR3 DNA sequence: TGCGCCAGCAGCTTAGGGACAGGGGAAAATTCACCCCTCCACTTT. Its protein is CASSLGTGENSPLHF.